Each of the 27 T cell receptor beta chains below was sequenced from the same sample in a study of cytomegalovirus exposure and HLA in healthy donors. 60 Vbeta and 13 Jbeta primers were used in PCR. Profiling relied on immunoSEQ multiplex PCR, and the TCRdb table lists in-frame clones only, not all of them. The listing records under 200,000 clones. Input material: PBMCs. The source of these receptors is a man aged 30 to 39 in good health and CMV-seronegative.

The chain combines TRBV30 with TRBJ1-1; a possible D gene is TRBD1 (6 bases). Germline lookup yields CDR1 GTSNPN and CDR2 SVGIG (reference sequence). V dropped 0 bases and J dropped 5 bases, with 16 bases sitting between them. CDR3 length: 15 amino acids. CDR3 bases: TGTGCCTGGAGTGTCAATCCACAGGGCTTGACTGAAGCTTTCTTT. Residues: CAWSVNPQGLTEAFF.

In DNA, the CDR3 is TGTGCCAGCAGCTTAGCTTGGGGCCGGAGGGAAGCAACTAATGAAAAACTGTTTTTT. It codes for CASSLAWGRREATNEKLFF. V is TRBV7-9 and J is TRBJ1-4, with D possibly matching TRBD1 (5 bases). The CDR3 runs 19 residues. The germline V and J ends were trimmed by 0 bases and 0 bases, with 17 bases remaining between them. Germline values: CDR1 SEHNR, CDR2 FQNEAQ (reference sequence).

CDR3 coding DNA: TGTGCCAGCAGCTTAGCCTCTCCAGGACTAGCGGGGGAGACAGATACGCAGTATTTT. This encodes CASSLASPGLAGETDTQYF. V is TRBV7-9 and J is TRBJ2-3, with 13 bases lining up with TRBD2. CDR3 length equals 19 residues. Germline assignment: CDR1 SEHNR and CDR2 FQNEAQ (reference sequence). Trimming took 0 bases from V and 3 from J; bases not matched to a gene: 9.

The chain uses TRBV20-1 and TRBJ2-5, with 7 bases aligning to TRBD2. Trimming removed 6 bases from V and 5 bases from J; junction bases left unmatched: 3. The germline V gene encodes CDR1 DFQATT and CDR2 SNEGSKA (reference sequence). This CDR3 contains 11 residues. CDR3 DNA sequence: TGCAGTGCGATTAGCGGGGAGACCCAGTACTTC. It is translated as CSAISGETQYF.

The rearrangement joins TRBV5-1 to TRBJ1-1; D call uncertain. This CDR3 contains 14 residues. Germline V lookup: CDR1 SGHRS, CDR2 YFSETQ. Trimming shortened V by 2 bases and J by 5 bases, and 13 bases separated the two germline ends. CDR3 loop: CASSFEWRGTEAFF. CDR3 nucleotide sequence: TGCGCCAGCAGCTTCGAATGGCGGGGTACTGAAGCTTTCTTT.

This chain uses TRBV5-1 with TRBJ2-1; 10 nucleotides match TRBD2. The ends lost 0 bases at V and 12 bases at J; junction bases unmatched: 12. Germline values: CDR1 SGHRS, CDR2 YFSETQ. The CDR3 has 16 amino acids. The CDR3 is CASSLVASGSPRPQFF. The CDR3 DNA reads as TGCGCCAGCAGCTTGGTGGCTAGCGGGAGCCCTCGTCCGCAGTTCTTC.

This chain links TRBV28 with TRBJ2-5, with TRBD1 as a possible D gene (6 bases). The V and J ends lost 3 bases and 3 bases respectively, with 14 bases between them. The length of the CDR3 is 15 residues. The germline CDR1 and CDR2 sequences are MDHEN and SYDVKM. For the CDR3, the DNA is TGTGCCAGCAGTTTTATGTACAGGGAAGAAGAGACCCAGTACTTC. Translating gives CASSFMYREEETQYF.

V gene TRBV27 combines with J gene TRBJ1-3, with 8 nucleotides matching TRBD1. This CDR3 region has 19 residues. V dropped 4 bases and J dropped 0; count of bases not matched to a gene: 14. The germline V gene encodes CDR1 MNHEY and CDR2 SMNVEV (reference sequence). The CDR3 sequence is CASSSMGQATRSSGNTIYF. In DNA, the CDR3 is TGTGCCAGCAGTTCGATGGGACAGGCGACAAGGAGCTCTGGAAACACCATATATTTT.

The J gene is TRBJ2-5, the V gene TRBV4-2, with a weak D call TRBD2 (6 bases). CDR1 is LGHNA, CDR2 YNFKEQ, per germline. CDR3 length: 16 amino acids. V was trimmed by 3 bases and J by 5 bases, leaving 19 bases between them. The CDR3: CASSQERADLWETQYF. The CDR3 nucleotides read TGTGCCAGCAGCCAGGAGCGGGCCGACCTGTGGGAGACCCAGTACTTC.

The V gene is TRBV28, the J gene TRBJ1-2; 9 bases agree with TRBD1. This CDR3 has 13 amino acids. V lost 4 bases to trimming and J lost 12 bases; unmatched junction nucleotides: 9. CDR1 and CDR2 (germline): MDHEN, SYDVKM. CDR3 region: CASSSGQGVGNTF. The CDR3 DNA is TGTGCCAGCAGTTCGGGACAGGGTGTAGGGAACACCTTC.

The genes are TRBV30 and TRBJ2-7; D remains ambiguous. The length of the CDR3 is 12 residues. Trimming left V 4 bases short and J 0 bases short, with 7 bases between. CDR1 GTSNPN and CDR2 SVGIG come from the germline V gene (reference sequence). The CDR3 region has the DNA TGTGCCTGGACCCCCAACTCCTACGAGCAGTACTTC. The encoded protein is CAWTPNSYEQYF.

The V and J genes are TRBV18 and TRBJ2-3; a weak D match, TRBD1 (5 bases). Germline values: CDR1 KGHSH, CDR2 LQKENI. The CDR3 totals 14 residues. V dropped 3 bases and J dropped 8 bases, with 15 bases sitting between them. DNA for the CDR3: TGTGCCAGCTCACCCTTCCAGGGTAGAGGTACGCAGTATTTT. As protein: CASSPFQGRGTQYF.

The DNA for the CDR3 is TGTGCCAGCAGCCAAGAGGATGTCGGGGGGCGGTACACCGGGGAGCTGTTTTTT. Its translation is CASSQEDVGGRYTGELFF. The chain combines TRBV4-2 with TRBJ2-2; tentative D call: TRBD2 (7 bases). The V gene's germline CDR1 is LGHNA and CDR2 YNFKEQ. The CDR3 extends over 18 amino acids. V was clipped by 0 bases and J by 3 bases, with 17 bases between them.

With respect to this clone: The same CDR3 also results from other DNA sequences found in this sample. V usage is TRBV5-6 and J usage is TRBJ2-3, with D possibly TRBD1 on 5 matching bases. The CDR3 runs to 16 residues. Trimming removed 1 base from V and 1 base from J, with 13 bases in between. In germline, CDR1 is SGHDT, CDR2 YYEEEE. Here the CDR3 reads CASSLLGPSGTDTQYF. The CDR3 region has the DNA TGTGCCAGCAGCTTGTTGGGGCCCTCTGGCACAGATACGCAGTATTTT.

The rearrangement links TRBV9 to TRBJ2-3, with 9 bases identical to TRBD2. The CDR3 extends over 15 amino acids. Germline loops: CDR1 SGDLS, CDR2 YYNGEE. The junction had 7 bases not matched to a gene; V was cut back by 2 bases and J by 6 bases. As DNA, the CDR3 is TGTGCCAGCAGCGTTGGGGCGGGAGGGGTTGATACGCAGTATTTT. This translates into CASSVGAGGVDTQYF.

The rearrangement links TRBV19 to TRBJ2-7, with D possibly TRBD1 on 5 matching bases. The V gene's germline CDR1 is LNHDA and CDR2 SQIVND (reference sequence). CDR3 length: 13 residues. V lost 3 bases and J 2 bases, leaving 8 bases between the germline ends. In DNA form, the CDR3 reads TGTGCCAGTAGTATGGGGCAGACCTACGAGCAGTACTTC. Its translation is CASSMGQTYEQYF.

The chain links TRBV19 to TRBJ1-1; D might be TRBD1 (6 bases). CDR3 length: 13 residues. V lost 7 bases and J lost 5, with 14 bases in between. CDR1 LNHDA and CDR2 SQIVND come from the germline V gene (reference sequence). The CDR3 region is CASTIQGITEAFF. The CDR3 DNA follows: TGTGCCAGTACCATACAGGGTATAACTGAAGCTTTCTTT.

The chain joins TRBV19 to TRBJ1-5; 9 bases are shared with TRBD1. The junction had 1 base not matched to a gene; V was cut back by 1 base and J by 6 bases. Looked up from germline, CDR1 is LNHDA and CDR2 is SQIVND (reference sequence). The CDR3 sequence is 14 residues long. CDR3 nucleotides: TGTGCCAGTAGTATAGGACAGGGGGGTCAGCCCCAGCATTTT. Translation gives CASSIGQGGQPQHF.

This chain's CDR3 is CASPPRDRGEGEKLFF. Here the CDR3 DNA reads TGCGCCAGCCCCCCGAGGGACAGGGGAGAGGGTGAAAAACTGTTTTTT. This chain links TRBV23-1 with TRBJ1-4, with TRBD1 matching over 10 bases. TRBV23-1 falls under the ORF class, with uncertain function. The V gene end was trimmed by 8 bases and the J gene end by 7 bases; junction bases not matched to a gene: 13. The CDR3 totals 16 residues.

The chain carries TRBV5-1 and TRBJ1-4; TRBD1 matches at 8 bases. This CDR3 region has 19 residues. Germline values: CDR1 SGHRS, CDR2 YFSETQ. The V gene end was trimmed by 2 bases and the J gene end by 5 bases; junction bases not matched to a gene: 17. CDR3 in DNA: TGCGCCAGCAGCTTCGGGTCCTCGGTCAGGGGGCTCGAGAATGAAAAACTGTTTTTT. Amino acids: CASSFGSSVRGLENEKLFF.

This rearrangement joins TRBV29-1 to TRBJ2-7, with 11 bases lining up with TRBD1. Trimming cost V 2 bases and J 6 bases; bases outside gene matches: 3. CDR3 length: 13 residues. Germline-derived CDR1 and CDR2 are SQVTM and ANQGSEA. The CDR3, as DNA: TGCAGCGTTGAACGGGACAGGGGGAGCGAGCAGTACTTC. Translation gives CSVERDRGSEQYF.

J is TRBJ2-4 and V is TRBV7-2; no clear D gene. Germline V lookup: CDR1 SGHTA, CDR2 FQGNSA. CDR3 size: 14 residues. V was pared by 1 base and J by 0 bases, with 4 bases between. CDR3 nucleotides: TGTGCCAGCAGCTTAGGCGTAGCCAAAAACATTCAGTACTTC. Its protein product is CASSLGVAKNIQYF.

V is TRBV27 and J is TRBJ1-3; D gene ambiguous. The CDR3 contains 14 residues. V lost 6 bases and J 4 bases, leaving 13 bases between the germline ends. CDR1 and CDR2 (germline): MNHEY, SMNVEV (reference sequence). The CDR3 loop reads CASSVAEGGNTIYF. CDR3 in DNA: TGTGCCAGCAGCGTGGCAGAGGGAGGAAACACCATATATTTT.

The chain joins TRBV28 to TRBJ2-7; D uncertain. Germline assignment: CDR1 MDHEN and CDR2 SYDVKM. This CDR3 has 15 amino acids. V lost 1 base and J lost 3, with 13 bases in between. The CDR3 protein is CASSLFSFTHYEQYF. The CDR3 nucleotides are TGTGCCAGCAGTTTATTCAGTTTCACCCACTACGAGCAGTACTTC.

This CDR3 is CASSVTSWGEQYF. CDR3 DNA sequence: TGTGCCAGCAGCGTGACTAGCTGGGGCGAGCAGTACTTC. The chain recombines TRBV9 with TRBJ2-7, with 7 bases identical to TRBD2. Losses at the gene ends were 2 bases for V and 6 bases for J; bases not matched to a gene: 5. Germline V gives CDR1 SGDLS, CDR2 YYNGEE. The CDR3 is made up of 13 amino acids.

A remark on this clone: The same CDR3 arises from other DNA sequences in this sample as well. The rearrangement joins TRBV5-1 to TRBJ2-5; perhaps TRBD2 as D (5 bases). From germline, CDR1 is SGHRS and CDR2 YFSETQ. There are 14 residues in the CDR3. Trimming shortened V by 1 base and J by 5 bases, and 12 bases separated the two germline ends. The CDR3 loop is CASSLSGGGETQYF. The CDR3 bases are TGCGCCAGCAGCTTGTCTGGAGGAGGCGAGACCCAGTACTTC.

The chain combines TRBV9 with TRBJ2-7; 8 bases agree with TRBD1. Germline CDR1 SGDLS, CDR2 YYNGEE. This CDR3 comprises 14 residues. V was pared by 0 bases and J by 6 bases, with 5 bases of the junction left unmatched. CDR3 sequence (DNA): TGTGCCAGCAGCGTAGTACCAGGGGGCGGCGAGCAGTACTTC. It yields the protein CASSVVPGGGEQYF.